The 18 T cell receptor beta chains given below trace back to one sample, sequenced in a study of blood T cell repertoires in COVID-19. TCRdb's table, derived via immunoSEQ multiplex PCR, lists solely in-frame clones and lacks some. The sample consists of 110,000 to 150,000 clones, around three quarters of them appearing once. Sample: peripheral blood. These receptors originate from a man aged 45 to 65 with active or convalescent COVID-19.

V is TRBV10-2 and J is TRBJ1-1; 7 bases agree with TRBD1. The germline gives CDR1 WSHSY, CDR2 SAAADI. CDR3 length: 16 residues. Losses at the gene ends were 2 bases for V and 7 bases for J; bases not matched to a gene: 13. CDR3 nucleotide sequence: TGCGCCAGCAGTGAGCCGACACAGGGGACGCTGAATGAAGCTTTCTTT. It is translated as CASSEPTQGTLNEAFF.

CDR3 in DNA: TGCGCCAGCAGCAACGGACAGGGGGCTTACTATGGCTACACCTTC. This codes for CASSNGQGAYYGYTF. The chain carries TRBV4-1 and TRBJ1-2; 11 nucleotides agree with TRBD1. CDR1 MGHRA and CDR2 YSYEKL come from the germline V gene. V lost 5 bases, J lost 3 bases, and 5 bases stayed unmatched. The CDR3 runs 15 residues.

The chain carries TRBV28 and TRBJ2-2, with 9 nucleotides matching TRBD1. This CDR3 spans 15 amino acids. Trimming removed 3 bases from V and 9 bases from J; junction bases left unmatched: 8. CDR1 is MDHEN and CDR2 is SYDVKM in the germline V gene. This CDR3 reads CASSLSGQGFRELFF. In nucleotides, the CDR3 is TGTGCCAGCAGTTTGTCGGGACAGGGTTTCCGGGAGCTGTTTTTT.

The chain has TRBV6-1 and TRBJ1-4; no reliable D call. This CDR3 region has 12 residues. Germline V lookup: CDR1 MNHNS, CDR2 SASEGT. Trimming removed 2 bases at V and 8 bases at J, with 6 bases between. The CDR3 nucleotides are TGTGCCAGCAGTGAACCCAGGGAAAAACTGTTTTTT. Translating it yields CASSEPREKLFF.

V gene TRBV5-6 combines with J gene TRBJ2-5, with 14 bases matching TRBD2. J gave up 5 bases and V 4 bases, and 10 bases lay outside the gene matches. Germline CDR1 and CDR2: SGHDT and YYEEEE. The CDR3 has 17 residues. CDR3 coding DNA: TGTGCCAGCAGCCGGAGGGGACTAGCGGGAGTCAGGGAGACCCAGTACTTC. Amino acids: CASSRRGLAGVRETQYF. The variable domain in full, completed from reference TRBV5-6 and TRBJ2-5, reads DAGVTQSPTHLIKTRGQQVTLRCSPKSGHDTVSWYQQALGQGPQFIFQYYEEEERQRGNFPDRFSGHQFPNYSSELNVNALLLGDSALYLCASSRRGLAGVRETQYFGPGTRLLVL.

The gene calls are TRBV28 and TRBJ2-7, with D unresolved. The CDR3 extends over 13 amino acids. Germline V CDR1 and CDR2: MDHEN, SYDVKM. V was shortened by 6 bases and J by 3 bases, with 12 bases between the two germline ends. As DNA, the CDR3 is TGTGCCAGCAGGAGGCCTTTAAGCTACGAGCAGTACTTC. Its protein product is CASRRPLSYEQYF.

The chain recombines TRBV7-9 with TRBJ1-1; 9 bases align to TRBD1. Germline V gives CDR1 SEHNR, CDR2 FQNEAQ (reference sequence). V lost 5 bases, J lost 3 bases, and 7 bases stayed unmatched. CDR3 length: 15 amino acids. The DNA for the CDR3 is TGTGCCAGCAGCGCCCGGGGACAGGGATACACTGAAGCTTTCTTT. It codes for CASSARGQGYTEAFF. The variable domain in full, completed from reference TRBV7-9 and TRBJ1-1, reads DTGVSQNPRHKITKRGQNVTFRCDPISEHNRLYWYRQTLGQGPEFLTYFQNEAQLEKSRLLSDRFSAERPKGSFSTLEIQRTEQGDSAMYLCASSARGQGYTEAFFGQGTRLTVV.

This rearrangement joins TRBV7-6 to TRBJ1-1; no clear D. The CDR3 totals 13 residues. Germline V gives CDR1 SGHVS, CDR2 FNYEAQ. Trimming left V 4 bases short and J 1 base short, with 7 bases between. The CDR3 nucleotides are TGTGCCAGCAGCTCACGGGAGAACACTGAAGCTTTCTTT. As protein: CASSSRENTEAFF.

In its sample, this clone was seen once. The chain combines TRBV27 with TRBJ2-7; D perhaps matches TRBD2 (5 bases). Per germline, CDR1 MNHEY and CDR2 SMNVEV (reference sequence). This CDR3 has 13 amino acids. Trimming pared 2 bases from V and 3 bases from J, leaving 8 bases between. The CDR3 coding sequence is TGTGCCAGCAGTTTAGAGGGCAACTACGAGCAGTACTTC. Translation: CASSLEGNYEQYF.

The chain combines TRBV21-1 with TRBJ2-1; the D call in the table, TRBD2, was not verified against the DNA. TRBV21-1 is marked as a pseudogene. This CDR3 has 15 amino acids. CDR3: CASSARLAGAVEQFF. Here the CDR3 DNA reads TGTGCCAGCAGCGCCAGACTAGCGGGAGCCGTTGAGCAGTTCTTC.

The rearrangement links TRBV21-1 to TRBJ2-5; TRBD1 is the table's D call and was not checked against the DNA. TRBV21-1 is described as a pseudogene. This CDR3 region has 17 residues. Written as DNA, the CDR3 is TGTGCCAGCAGCAAAGAGGGTTCGGGACAGGGAATGGAGACCCAGTACTTC. This codes for CASSKEGSGQGMETQYF.

The genes are TRBV2 and TRBJ1-6; D not certain. From germline, CDR1 is SNHLY and CDR2 FYNNEI. The V end lost 6 bases, the J end lost 7 bases, and 16 bases lay between the germline ends. The CDR3 consists of 15 residues. The CDR3 DNA is TGTGCCAGCAGCTCTAACAGCCCCCGAAATTCACCCCTCCACTTT. It codes for CASSSNSPRNSPLHF.

The chain has TRBV3-1 (or the pseudogene TRBV3-2) and TRBJ2-2; 13 bases fit TRBD2. This CDR3 spans 19 amino acids. Per germline, CDR1 LGHDT and CDR2 YNNKEL (reference sequence). The trim removed 1 base at V and 3 bases at J, leaving 8 bases unmatched. In nucleotides, the CDR3 is TGTGCCAGCAGCCAAGGGACTAGCGGGAGCCAACGAGACACCGGGGAGCTGTTTTTT. This codes for CASSQGTSGSQRDTGELFF.

Only a few counts were recorded for this clone. J is TRBJ2-7 and V is TRBV5-1, with D uncertain. The CDR3 runs to 14 residues. Trimming took 0 bases from V and 2 from J, leaving 9 bases between them. Per germline, CDR1 SGHRS and CDR2 YFSETQ. The CDR3 here is CASSLGQVAYEQYF. The CDR3 coding sequence is TGCGCCAGCAGCTTGGGACAAGTCGCCTACGAGCAGTACTTC.

The gene calls are TRBV27 and TRBJ2-5, with TRBD2 identical over 11 bases. Trimming took 2 bases from V and 7 from J; bases not matched to a gene: 9. Looked up from germline, CDR1 is MNHEY and CDR2 is SMNVEV (reference sequence). This CDR3 is built from 16 residues. In nucleotides, the CDR3 is TGTGCCAGCAGTTTAACTAGCGGGAGATCGGAGGGGACCCAGTACTTC. This gives the protein CASSLTSGRSEGTQYF.

This clone is a singleton in its sample. V gene TRBV27 combines with J gene TRBJ2-7; D ambiguous. V was shortened by 3 bases and J by 0 bases, with 9 bases between the two germline ends. CDR3 size: 14 residues. CDR1 is MNHEY, CDR2 SMNVEV, per germline (reference sequence). The CDR3 DNA follows: TGTGCCAGCAGTTTTATCCAGGACTCCTACGAGCAGTACTTC. This encodes CASSFIQDSYEQYF.

This sequence joins TRBV19 and TRBJ1-1, with D tentatively TRBD1 (6 bases). The CDR3 runs to 17 residues. V lost 4 bases to trimming and J lost 1 base, with 19 bases between them. Per germline, CDR1 LNHDA and CDR2 SQIVND (reference sequence). CDR3 loop: CASSNRPDSVTNTEAFF. CDR3 nucleotides: TGTGCCAGTAGTAACCGGCCGGACAGTGTAACGAACACTGAAGCTTTCTTT.

The chain recombines TRBV10-3 with TRBJ1-5; maybe TRBD1 (5 bases). Germline-derived CDR1 and CDR2 are ENHRY and SYGVKD. V lost 11 bases, J lost 0 bases, and 14 bases lay in between. The CDR3 runs to 14 residues. The CDR3 loop is CAAAGPLSNQPQHF. The CDR3 DNA sequence: TGTGCCGCCGCAGGGCCCCTTAGCAATCAGCCCCAGCATTTT.